The TCR beta chain under discussion was sequenced for a study of cytomegalovirus exposure and HLA in healthy donors. Study-wide background: Genetic ancestry analysis placed approximately 80% of the 398 donors that were genotyped in the Caucasian-associated cluster. Study observations and caveats: Specificity of three CMV-associated chains for CMV antigens was verified in vitro. The classifier reportedly diagnosed cytomegalovirus status with high specificity and sensitivity.

This clone showed up just once. The antigen is not known. V shed 5 bases and J shed 2 bases, with 16 bases lying between them. The V gene's germline CDR1 is SGHVS and CDR2 FQNEAQ. The length of the CDR3 is 15 residues. The study ran its PCR with 60 Vbeta and 13 Jbeta primers. Generated by immunoSEQ multiplex PCR, the TCRdb table keeps only in-frame clones and is missing some. The repertoire holds 150,000 or so clones, roughly 80% seen once, with approximately 5% in the top ten. This rearrangement joins TRBV7-8 to TRBJ2-7, with a tentative D call TRBD1 (6 bases). The clonotype was recovered from a woman under 30 in good health and CMV-seropositive. The sequenced sample consisted of PBMCs. The CDR3 sequence: CASSPPDRFPYEQYF. The CDR3 bases are TGTGCCAGCAGCCCACCGGACAGATTCCCCTACGAGCAGTACTTC.